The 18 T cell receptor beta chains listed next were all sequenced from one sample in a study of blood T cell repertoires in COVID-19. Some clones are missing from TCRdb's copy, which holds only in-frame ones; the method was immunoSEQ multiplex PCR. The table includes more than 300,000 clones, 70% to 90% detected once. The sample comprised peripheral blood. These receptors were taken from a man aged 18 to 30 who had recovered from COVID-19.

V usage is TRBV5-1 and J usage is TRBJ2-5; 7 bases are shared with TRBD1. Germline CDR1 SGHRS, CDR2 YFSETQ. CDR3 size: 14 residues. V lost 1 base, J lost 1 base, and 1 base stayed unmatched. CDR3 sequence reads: CASSLWDSQETQYF. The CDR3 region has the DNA TGCGCCAGCAGCTTGTGGGACAGCCAAGAGACCCAGTACTTC.

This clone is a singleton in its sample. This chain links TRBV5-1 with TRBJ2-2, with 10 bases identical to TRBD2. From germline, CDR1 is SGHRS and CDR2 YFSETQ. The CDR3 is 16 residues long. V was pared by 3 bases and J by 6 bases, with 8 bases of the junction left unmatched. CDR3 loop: CASSYGTSAPAGELFF. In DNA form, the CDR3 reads TGCGCCAGCAGCTATGGGACTAGCGCCCCGGCCGGGGAGCTGTTTTTT.

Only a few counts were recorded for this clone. Here the CDR3 DNA reads TGTGCCAGCAGCTTAGAGGCAGGGGGAAGAGGAAACACCATATATTTT. Translated: CASSLEAGGRGNTIYF. The chain links TRBV11-2 to TRBJ1-3, with TRBD1 matching over 7 bases. V gave up 0 bases and J gave up 4 bases; unmatched junction bases: 6. This CDR3 has 16 residues. Germline loops: CDR1 SGHAT, CDR2 FQNNGV.

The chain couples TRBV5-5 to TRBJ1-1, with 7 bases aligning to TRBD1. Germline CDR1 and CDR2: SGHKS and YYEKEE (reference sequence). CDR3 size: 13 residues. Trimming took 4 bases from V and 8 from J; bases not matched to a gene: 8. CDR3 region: CASSIARGNEAFF. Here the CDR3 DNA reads TGTGCCAGCAGCATCGCCAGGGGGAACGAAGCTTTCTTT.

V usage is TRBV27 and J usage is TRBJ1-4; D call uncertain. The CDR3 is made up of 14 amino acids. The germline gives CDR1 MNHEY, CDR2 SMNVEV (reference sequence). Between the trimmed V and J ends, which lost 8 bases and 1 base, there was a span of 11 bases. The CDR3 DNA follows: TGTGCCAGCGGTTATTCGGGAACTAATGAAAAACTGTTTTTT. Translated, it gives CASGYSGTNEKLFF.

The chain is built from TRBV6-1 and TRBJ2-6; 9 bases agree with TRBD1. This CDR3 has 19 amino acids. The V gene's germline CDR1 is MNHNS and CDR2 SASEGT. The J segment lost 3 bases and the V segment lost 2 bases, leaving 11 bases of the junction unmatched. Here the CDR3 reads CASSESLGTGSFGANVLTF. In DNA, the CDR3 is TGTGCCAGCAGTGAATCCCTCGGGACAGGGTCTTTTGGGGCCAACGTCCTGACTTTC.

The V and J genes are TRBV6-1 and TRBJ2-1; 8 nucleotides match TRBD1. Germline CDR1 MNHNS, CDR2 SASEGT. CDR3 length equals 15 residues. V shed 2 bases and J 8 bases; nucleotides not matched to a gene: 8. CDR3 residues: CASSELPLRGHEQFF. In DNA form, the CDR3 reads TGTGCCAGCAGTGAACTCCCCCTCAGGGGGCATGAGCAGTTCTTC.

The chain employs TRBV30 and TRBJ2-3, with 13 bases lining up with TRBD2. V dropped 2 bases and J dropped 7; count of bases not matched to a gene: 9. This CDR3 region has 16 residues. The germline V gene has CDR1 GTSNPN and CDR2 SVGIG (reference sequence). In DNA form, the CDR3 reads TGTGCCTGGAGTTTCCGGACTAGCGGGAGTCTTAATACGCAGTATTTT. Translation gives CAWSFRTSGSLNTQYF.

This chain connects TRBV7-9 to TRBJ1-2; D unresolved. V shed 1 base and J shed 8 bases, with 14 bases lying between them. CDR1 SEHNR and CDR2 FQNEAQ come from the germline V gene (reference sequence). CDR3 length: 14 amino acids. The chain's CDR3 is CASSLGQAVGGYTF. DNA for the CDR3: TGTGCCAGCAGCTTAGGCCAGGCCGTGGGCGGCTACACCTTC.

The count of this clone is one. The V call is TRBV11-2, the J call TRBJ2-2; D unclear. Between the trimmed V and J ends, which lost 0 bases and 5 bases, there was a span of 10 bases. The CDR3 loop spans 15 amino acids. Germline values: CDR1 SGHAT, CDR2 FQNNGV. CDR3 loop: CASSLEEISTGELFF. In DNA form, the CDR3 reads TGTGCCAGCAGCTTAGAGGAGATCTCTACCGGGGAGCTGTTTTTT.

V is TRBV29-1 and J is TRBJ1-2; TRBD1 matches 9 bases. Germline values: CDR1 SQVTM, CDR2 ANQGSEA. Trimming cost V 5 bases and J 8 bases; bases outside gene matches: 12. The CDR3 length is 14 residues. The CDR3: CSVYRDRELEGYTF. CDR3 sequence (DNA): TGCAGCGTTTACAGGGACAGGGAACTCGAGGGCTACACCTTC.

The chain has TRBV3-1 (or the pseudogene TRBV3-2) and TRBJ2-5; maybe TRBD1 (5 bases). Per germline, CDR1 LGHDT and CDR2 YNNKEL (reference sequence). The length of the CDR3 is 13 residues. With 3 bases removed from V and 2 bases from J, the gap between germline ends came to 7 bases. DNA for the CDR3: TGTGCCAGCAGCCAGGCAGGGCAAGAGACCCAGTACTTC. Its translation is CASSQAGQETQYF.

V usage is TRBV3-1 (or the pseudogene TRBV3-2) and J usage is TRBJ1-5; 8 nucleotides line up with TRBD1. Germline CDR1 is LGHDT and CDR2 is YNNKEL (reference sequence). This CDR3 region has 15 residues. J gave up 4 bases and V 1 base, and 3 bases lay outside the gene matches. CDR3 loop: CASSQARGPNQPQHF. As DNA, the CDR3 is TGTGCCAGCAGCCAAGCCAGGGGGCCGAATCAGCCCCAGCATTTT.

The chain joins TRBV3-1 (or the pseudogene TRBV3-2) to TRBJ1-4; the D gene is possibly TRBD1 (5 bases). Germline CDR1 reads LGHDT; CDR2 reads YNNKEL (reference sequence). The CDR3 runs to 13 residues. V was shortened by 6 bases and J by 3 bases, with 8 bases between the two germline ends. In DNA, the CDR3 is TGTGCCAGCAGTCGGGGGGCTAATGAAAAACTGTTTTTT. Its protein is CASSRGANEKLFF.

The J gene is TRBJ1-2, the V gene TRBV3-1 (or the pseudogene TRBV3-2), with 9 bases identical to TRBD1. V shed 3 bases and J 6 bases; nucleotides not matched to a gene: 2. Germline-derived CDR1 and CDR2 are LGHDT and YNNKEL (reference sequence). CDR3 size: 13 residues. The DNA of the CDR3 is TGTGCCAGCAGCCACGGACAGGGGAATGGCTACACCTTC. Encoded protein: CASSHGQGNGYTF.

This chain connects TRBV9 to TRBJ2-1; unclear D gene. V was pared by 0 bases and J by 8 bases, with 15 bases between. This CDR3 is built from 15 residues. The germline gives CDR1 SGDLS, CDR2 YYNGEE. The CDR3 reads CASSVGTTIVDEQFF. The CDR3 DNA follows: TGTGCCAGCAGCGTAGGTACCACTATAGTCGATGAGCAGTTCTTC.

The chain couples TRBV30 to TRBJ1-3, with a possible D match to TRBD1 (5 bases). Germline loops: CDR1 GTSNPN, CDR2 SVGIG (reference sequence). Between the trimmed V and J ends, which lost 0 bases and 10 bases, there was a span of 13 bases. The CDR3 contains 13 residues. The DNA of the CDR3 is TGTGCCTGGAGTGTAATTACAGGTGGGACCATATATTTT. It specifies CAWSVITGGTIYF. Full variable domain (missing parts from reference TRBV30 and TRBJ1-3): SQTIHQWPATLVQPVGSPLSLECTVEGTSNPNLYWYRQAAGRGLQLLFYSVGIGQISSEVPQNLSASRPQDRQFILSSKKLLLSDSGFYLCAWSVITGGTIYFGEGSWLTVV.

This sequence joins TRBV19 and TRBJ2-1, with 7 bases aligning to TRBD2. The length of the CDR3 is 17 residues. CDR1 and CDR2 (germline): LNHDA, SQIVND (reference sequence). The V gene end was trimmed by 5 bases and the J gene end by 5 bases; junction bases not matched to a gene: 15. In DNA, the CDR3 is TGTGCCAGTAGTCCTGGGGGAGGGCCTTATGGAAACAATGAGCAGTTCTTC. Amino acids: CASSPGGGPYGNNEQFF.